This is a list of T cell receptor beta chains from one sample in a study of CD4 T cells in relation to SARS-CoV-2 and coronaviruses. The antigens for these receptors are not known. Profiled with immunoSEQ multiplex PCR; TCRdb holds only in-frame clones, not every one. The table has 18,000 or so clones, about 80% seen once. The source material was CD4+ T cells from PBMCs, cultured in vitro. These receptors all stem from a human donor in good health. The CDR3 runs from the conserved cysteine through the conserved F or W. A clone size is listed for some rows: how often the clone was seen (once, few, many), or a class if it is expanded.

J gene: TRBJ1-1; clone size: -; V gene: TRBV5-5; CDR3 protein: CASSLYRGTEAFF
J gene: TRBJ2-7; clone size: -; V gene: TRBV6-5; CDR3 protein: CASSKTYYEQYF
J gene: TRBJ2-5; clone size: -; V gene: TRBV28; CDR3 protein: CASSWDNQETQYF
J gene: TRBJ2-5; clone size: -; V gene: TRBV5-4; CDR3 protein: CASSPNSETQYF
J gene: TRBJ2-1; clone size: -; V gene: TRBV20-1; CDR3 protein: CSAPLNNEQFF
J gene: TRBJ2-5; clone size: -; V gene: TRBV13; CDR3 protein: CASSFLSSGTGRTQYF
J gene: TRBJ2-7; clone size: -; V gene: TRBV5-1; CDR3 protein: CASSLAAGGSRYEQYF
J gene: TRBJ2-2; clone size: -; V gene: TRBV3-1/TRBV3-2; CDR3 protein: CASSHADTGELFF
J gene: TRBJ1-2; clone size: -; V gene: TRBV18; CDR3 protein: CASSLNPTFRGHITYTF
J gene: TRBJ2-2; clone size: -; V gene: TRBV7-7; CDR3 protein: CASSSRADHTGELFF
J gene: TRBJ2-5; clone size: -; V gene: TRBV11-3; CDR3 protein: CASSLNQETQYF
J gene: TRBJ2-1; clone size: -; V gene: TRBV19; CDR3 protein: CASGQTFNEQFF
J gene: TRBJ1-2; clone size: -; V gene: TRBV19; CDR3 protein: CASSGQGIFYGYTF
J gene: TRBJ2-5; clone size: -; V gene: TRBV27; CDR3 protein: CASSLATGEETQYF
J gene: TRBJ2-7; clone size: few; V gene: TRBV6-1; CDR3 protein: CASSERQVGGYEQYF
J gene: TRBJ1-3; clone size: -; V gene: TRBV7-2; CDR3 protein: CASSLNFGNTIYF
J gene: TRBJ2-1; clone size: -; V gene: TRBV18; CDR3 protein: CASSPPASGSNEQFF
J gene: TRBJ1-5; clone size: -; V gene: TRBV28; CDR3 protein: CASSFRATNQPQHF
J gene: TRBJ2-3; clone size: -; V gene: TRBV5-6; CDR3 protein: CASSPGDPTDTQYF
J gene: TRBJ1-6; clone size: few; V gene: TRBV29-1; CDR3 protein: CSVRAGKSPLHF
J gene: TRBJ2-3; clone size: few; V gene: TRBV12-3/TRBV12-4; CDR3 protein: CASRRDGGDTQYF
J gene: TRBJ2-7; clone size: few; V gene: TRBV6-1; CDR3 protein: CASSVIGGGPSYEQYF
J gene: TRBJ2-7; clone size: -; V gene: TRBV21-1; CDR3 protein: CASSTSSGYEQYF
J gene: TRBJ2-7; clone size: -; V gene: TRBV9; CDR3 protein: CASSPRLAAEQYF
J gene: TRBJ1-5; clone size: -; V gene: TRBV5-1; CDR3 protein: CASSASGRADQPQHF
J gene: TRBJ1-1; clone size: -; V gene: TRBV10-3; CDR3 protein: CAISRQGSPEAFF
J gene: TRBJ2-1; clone size: -; V gene: TRBV19; CDR3 protein: CASSMPSGSDNEQFF
J gene: TRBJ2-1; clone size: -; V gene: TRBV6-4; CDR3 protein: CASSAGTSGNNEQFF
J gene: TRBJ2-7; clone size: -; V gene: TRBV5-6; CDR3 protein: CASSPGQNYEQYF
J gene: TRBJ1-2; clone size: -; V gene: TRBV10-1; CDR3 protein: CASSESTGPYGYTF
J gene: TRBJ1-1; clone size: few; V gene: TRBV4-1; CDR3 protein: CASSQVRDRVDTEAFF
J gene: TRBJ2-1; clone size: -; V gene: TRBV9; CDR3 protein: CASSVAGREWSEQFF
J gene: TRBJ2-1; clone size: few; V gene: TRBV7-3; CDR3 protein: CASSLWSSGTNEQFF
J gene: TRBJ1-1; clone size: -; V gene: TRBV10-3; CDR3 protein: CAISEGTGNTEAFF
J gene: TRBJ2-6; clone size: once; V gene: TRBV9; CDR3 protein: CASSQGQGRGGANVLTF
J gene: TRBJ1-1; clone size: -; V gene: TRBV19; CDR3 protein: CASSSGTAAFDTEAFF
J gene: TRBJ1-5; clone size: -; V gene: TRBV27; CDR3 protein: CASSLWQGMKPQHF
J gene: TRBJ1-1; clone size: once; V gene: TRBV28; CDR3 protein: CASSRQGIVAEAFF
J gene: TRBJ2-2; clone size: -; V gene: TRBV6-5; CDR3 protein: CASSQGVGELFF
J gene: TRBJ1-5; clone size: -; V gene: TRBV25-1; CDR3 protein: CASSDYRFNQPQHF
J gene: TRBJ1-5; clone size: -; V gene: TRBV5-1; CDR3 protein: CASSPGDRSSNQPQHF
J gene: TRBJ2-7; clone size: -; V gene: TRBV2; CDR3 protein: CASSNRGLLGEQYF
J gene: TRBJ2-2; clone size: -; V gene: TRBV2; CDR3 protein: CASSDLAGVRELFF
J gene: TRBJ2-3; clone size: few; V gene: TRBV5-5; CDR3 protein: CASSFPQYTQYF
J gene: TRBJ2-7; clone size: -; V gene: TRBV6-5; CDR3 protein: CASSPRQEIYEQYF
J gene: TRBJ2-1; clone size: few; V gene: TRBV10-1; CDR3 protein: CASSSSAGQGFEQFF
J gene: TRBJ2-2; clone size: -; V gene: TRBV7-9; CDR3 protein: CASSLLASRFTGELFF
J gene: TRBJ2-6; clone size: -; V gene: TRBV18; CDR3 protein: CASSPPSGIVLTF
J gene: TRBJ1-4; clone size: -; V gene: TRBV19; CDR3 protein: CASSITRDSYEKLFF
J gene: TRBJ1-5; clone size: -; V gene: TRBV6-5; CDR3 protein: CASTRRVNQPQHF
J gene: TRBJ2-1; clone size: -; V gene: TRBV5-4; CDR3 protein: CASSLRTSGTNEQFF
J gene: TRBJ1-4; clone size: -; V gene: TRBV4-1; CDR3 protein: CASSKGAPYRGDEKLFF
J gene: TRBJ2-5; clone size: -; V gene: TRBV29-1; CDR3 protein: CSVSRQDVSGTSGKETQYF